The next 6 T cell receptor beta chains were all read from a single sample in a study of cytomegalovirus exposure and HLA in healthy donors. It was with 60 Vbeta and 13 Jbeta primers that the PCR ran. Sequencing was performed with immunoSEQ multiplex PCR; in TCRdb, only in-frame clones are kept and a portion is missing. The sample has about 79,000 clones, about three quarters seen once. The sequenced sample consisted of PBMCs. The receptors shown here come from a man aged 55 to 70 in good health and CMV-seronegative.

The chain employs TRBV6-1 and TRBJ1-2; 7 bases match TRBD1. This CDR3 has 14 amino acids. Germline V gives CDR1 MNHNS, CDR2 SASEGT. V was pared by 0 bases and J by 5 bases, with 3 bases of the junction left unmatched. Written as DNA, the CDR3 is TGTGCCAGCAGTGAAGCGACAGGGTTGTATGGCTACACCTTC. Translated: CASSEATGLYGYTF.

This clone has a handful of counts. The chain is built from TRBV6-6 and TRBJ2-5, with unresolved D. The CDR3 runs 12 residues. V lost 5 bases and J 2 bases, leaving 6 bases between the germline ends. Germline CDR1 and CDR2: MNHNY and SVGAGI (reference sequence). The chain's CDR3 is CASSPMQETQYF. Written as DNA, the CDR3 is TGTGCCAGCAGTCCAATGCAAGAGACCCAGTACTTC.

This clone was seen a few times. The chain has TRBV28 and TRBJ1-2; possibly TRBD1 for D (6 bases). Per the germline V gene, CDR1 is MDHEN and CDR2 is SYDVKM. This CDR3 is built from 13 residues. The germline V and J ends were trimmed by 2 bases and 6 bases, with 10 bases remaining between them. The CDR3, as DNA: TGTGCCAGCAGTTTAGGGACATTGGATGGCTACACCTTC. The encoded protein is CASSLGTLDGYTF.

The V and J genes are TRBV27 and TRBJ1-5; 11 bases fit TRBD1. CDR1 and CDR2 (germline): MNHEY, SMNVEV (reference sequence). V was pared by 5 bases and J by 3 bases, with 3 bases of the junction left unmatched. CDR3 length: 15 residues. In DNA, the CDR3 is TGTGCCAGCAGTGGACAGGGGGCGATCAATCAGCCCCAGCATTTT. Amino acids: CASSGQGAINQPQHF.

The chain links TRBV6-1 to TRBJ1-1; D is unresolved. Germline V lookup: CDR1 MNHNS, CDR2 SASEGT. Trimming stripped 7 bases from V and 6 bases from J, with 12 bases between. The CDR3 spans 12 residues. Here the CDR3 DNA reads TGTGCCAGCACCCGGGTAAGCCCTGAAGCTTTCTTT. As protein: CASTRVSPEAFF.

There are a few counts of this clone. V is TRBV28 and J is TRBJ1-5; 7 bases are a match to TRBD1. The V gene end was trimmed by 7 bases and the J gene end by 4 bases; junction bases not matched to a gene: 7. The length of the CDR3 is 14 residues. CDR1 is MDHEN and CDR2 is SYDVKM in the germline V gene. In DNA, the CDR3 is TGTGCCAGCACCGAGGGGACAGATAATCAGCCCCAGCATTTT. The encoded protein is CASTEGTDNQPQHF.